This T cell receptor beta chain was recorded in a study of cytomegalovirus exposure and HLA in healthy donors. Findings and caveats of the study: Earlier analysis found most TCR beta V segments productive about 87% or about 30% of the time.

For this clone: Its antigen is currently unknown.

Primers for the PCR totalled 60 Vbeta and 13 Jbeta. As processed by the authors: In a later analysis, about 11 million of about 80 million unique beta chains occurred in at least two donors. The table came from immunoSEQ multiplex PCR; TCRdb's copy has only in-frame clones and leaves some out. V, J and clone size reflect that table, while D and trimming were determined from the DNA. Of about 41,000 clones listed, approximately 81% were seen once; the top ten hold roughly 2.5%. The germline gives CDR1 MDHEN, CDR2 SYDVKM. The germline V and J ends were trimmed by 3 bases and 4 bases, with 9 bases remaining between them. This CDR3 comprises 14 residues.

This sequence joins TRBV28 and TRBJ2-2; D ambiguous. The sequenced material came from PBMCs. The TCR sequence derives from a man in his forties or fifties in good health and CMV-seronegative. The CDR3 region has the DNA TGTGCCAGCAGTTTCTTACAGTCCACCGGGGAGCTGTTTTTT. Translating gives CASSFLQSTGELFF.